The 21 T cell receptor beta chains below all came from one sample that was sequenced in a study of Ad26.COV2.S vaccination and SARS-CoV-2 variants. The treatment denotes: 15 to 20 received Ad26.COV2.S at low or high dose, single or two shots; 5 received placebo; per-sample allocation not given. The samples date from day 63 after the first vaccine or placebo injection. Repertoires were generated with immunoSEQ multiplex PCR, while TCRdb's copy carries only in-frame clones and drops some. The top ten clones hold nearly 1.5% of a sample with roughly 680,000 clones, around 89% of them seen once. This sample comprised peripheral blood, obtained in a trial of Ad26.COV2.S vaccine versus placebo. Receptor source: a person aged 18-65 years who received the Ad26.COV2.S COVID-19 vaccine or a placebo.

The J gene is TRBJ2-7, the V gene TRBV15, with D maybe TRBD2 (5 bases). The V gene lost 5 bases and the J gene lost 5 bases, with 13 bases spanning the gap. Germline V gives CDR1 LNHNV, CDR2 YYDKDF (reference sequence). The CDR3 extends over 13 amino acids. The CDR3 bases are TGTGCCACCAGCCGTTCCTCGAGGGACGAGCAGTACTTC. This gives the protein CATSRSSRDEQYF.

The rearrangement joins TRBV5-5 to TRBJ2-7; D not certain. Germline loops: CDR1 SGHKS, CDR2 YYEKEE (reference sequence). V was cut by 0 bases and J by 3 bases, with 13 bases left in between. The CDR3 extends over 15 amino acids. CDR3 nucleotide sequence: TGTGCCAGCAGCTTGGAGAGCCAAACGGGCTACGAGCAGTACTTC. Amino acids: CASSLESQTGYEQYF.

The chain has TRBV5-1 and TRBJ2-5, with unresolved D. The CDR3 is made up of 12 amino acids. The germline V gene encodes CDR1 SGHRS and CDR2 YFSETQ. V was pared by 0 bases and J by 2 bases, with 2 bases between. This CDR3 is CASSLEQETQYF. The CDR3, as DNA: TGCGCCAGCAGCTTGGAGCAAGAGACCCAGTACTTC.

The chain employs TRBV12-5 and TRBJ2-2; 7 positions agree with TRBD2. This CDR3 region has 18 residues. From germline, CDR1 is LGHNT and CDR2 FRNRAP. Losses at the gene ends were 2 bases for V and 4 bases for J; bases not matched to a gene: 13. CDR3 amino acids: CASGLWGHSTSSTGELFF. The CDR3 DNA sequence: TGTGCTAGTGGTTTGTGGGGCCATTCGACTAGCAGCACCGGGGAGCTGTTTTTT.

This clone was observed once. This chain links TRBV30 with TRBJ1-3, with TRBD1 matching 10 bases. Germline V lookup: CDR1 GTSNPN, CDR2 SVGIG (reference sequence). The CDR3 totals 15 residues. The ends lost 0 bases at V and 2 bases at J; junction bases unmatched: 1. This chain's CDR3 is CAWSVGTGAGNTIYF. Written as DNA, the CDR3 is TGTGCCTGGAGTGTAGGGACAGGGGCTGGAAACACCATATATTTT.

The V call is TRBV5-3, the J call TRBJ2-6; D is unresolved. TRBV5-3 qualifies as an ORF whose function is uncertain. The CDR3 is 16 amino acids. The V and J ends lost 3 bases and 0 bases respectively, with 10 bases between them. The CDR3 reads CARSSYVSSGANVLTF. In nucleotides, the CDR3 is TGTGCCAGAAGCTCATATGTAAGCTCTGGGGCCAACGTCCTGACTTTC.

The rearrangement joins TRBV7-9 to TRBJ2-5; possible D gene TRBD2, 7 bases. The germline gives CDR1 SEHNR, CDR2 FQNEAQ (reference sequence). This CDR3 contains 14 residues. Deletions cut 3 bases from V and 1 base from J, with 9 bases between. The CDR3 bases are TGTGCCAGCAGCTTCGGGGGGCTCCAAGAGACCCAGTACTTC. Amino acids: CASSFGGLQETQYF.

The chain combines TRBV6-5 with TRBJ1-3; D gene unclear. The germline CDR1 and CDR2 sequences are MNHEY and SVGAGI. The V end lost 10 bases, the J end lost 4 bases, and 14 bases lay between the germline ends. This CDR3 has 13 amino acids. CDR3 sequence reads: CATDPGGGNTIYF. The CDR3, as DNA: TGTGCCACCGATCCGGGAGGCGGAAACACCATATATTTT.

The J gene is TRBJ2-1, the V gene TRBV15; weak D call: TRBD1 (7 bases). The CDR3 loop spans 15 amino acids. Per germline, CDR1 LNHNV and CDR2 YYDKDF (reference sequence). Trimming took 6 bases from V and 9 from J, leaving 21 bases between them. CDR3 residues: CATRGEQGKEGEQFF. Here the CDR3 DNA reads TGTGCCACCAGGGGGGAACAGGGGAAGGAGGGTGAGCAGTTCTTC. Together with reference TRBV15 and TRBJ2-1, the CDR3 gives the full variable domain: DAMVIQNPRYQVTQFGKPVTLSCSQTLNHNVMYWYQQKSSQAPKLLFHYYDKDFNNEADTPDNFQSRRPNTSFCFLDIRSPGLGDTAMYLCATRGEQGKEGEQFFGPGTRLTVL.

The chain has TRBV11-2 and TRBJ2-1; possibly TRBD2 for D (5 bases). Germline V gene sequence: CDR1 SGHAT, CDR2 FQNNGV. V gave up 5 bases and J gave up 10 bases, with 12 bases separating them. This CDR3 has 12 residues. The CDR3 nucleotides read TGTGCCAGCAGCCCCGGACTGCGGGAGCAGTTCTTC. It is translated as CASSPGLREQFF.

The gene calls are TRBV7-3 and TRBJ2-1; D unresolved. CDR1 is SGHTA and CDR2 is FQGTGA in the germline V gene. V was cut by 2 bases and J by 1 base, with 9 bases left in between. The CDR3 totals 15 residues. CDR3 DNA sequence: TGTGCCAGCAGCTTAGGGATCTCTTCCTACAATGAGCAGTTCTTC. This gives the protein CASSLGISSYNEQFF.

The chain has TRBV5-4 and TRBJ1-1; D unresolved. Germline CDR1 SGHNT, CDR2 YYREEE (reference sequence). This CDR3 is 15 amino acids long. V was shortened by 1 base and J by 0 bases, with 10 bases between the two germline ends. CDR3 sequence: CASSLSAGVNTEAFF. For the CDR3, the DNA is TGTGCCAGCAGCTTGTCCGCAGGCGTGAACACTGAAGCTTTCTTT.

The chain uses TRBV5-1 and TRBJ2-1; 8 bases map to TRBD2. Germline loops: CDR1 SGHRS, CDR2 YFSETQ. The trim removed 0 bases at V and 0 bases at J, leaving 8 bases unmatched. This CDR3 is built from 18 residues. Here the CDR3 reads CASSLVWLAGISYNEQFF. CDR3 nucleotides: TGCGCCAGCAGCTTGGTCTGGCTAGCGGGCATCTCCTACAATGAGCAGTTCTTC. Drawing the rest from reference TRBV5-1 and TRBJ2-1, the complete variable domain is KAGVTQTPRYLIKTRGQQVTLSCSPISGHRSVSWYQQTPGQGLQFLFEYFSETQRNKGNFPGRFSGRQFSNSRSEMNVSTLELGDSALYLCASSLVWLAGISYNEQFFGPGTRLTVL.

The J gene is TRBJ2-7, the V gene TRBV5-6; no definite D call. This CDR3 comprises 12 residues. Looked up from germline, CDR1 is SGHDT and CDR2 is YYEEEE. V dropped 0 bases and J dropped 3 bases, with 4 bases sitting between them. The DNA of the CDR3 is TGTGCCAGCAGCTTGGGGCTCTACGAGCAGTACTTC. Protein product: CASSLGLYEQYF.

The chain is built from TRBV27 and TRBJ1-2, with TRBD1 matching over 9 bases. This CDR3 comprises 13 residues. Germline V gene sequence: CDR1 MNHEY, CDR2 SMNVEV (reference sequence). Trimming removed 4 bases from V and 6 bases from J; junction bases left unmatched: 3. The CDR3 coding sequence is TGTGCCAGCAGTTCAGGGACAGGGAATGGCTACACCTTC. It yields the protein CASSSGTGNGYTF.

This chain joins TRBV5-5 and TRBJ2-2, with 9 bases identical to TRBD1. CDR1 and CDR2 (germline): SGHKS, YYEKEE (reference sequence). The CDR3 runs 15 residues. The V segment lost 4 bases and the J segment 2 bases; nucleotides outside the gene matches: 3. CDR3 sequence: CASSRTGDNTGELFF. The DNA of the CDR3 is TGTGCCAGCAGCCGGACAGGGGACAACACCGGGGAGCTGTTTTTT.

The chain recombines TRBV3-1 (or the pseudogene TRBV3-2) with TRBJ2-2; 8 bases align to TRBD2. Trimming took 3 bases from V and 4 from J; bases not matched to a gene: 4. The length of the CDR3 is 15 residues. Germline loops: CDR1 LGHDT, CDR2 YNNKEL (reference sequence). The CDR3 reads CASSQKREITGELFF. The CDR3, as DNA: TGTGCCAGCAGCCAGAAGCGGGAGATCACCGGGGAGCTGTTTTTT.

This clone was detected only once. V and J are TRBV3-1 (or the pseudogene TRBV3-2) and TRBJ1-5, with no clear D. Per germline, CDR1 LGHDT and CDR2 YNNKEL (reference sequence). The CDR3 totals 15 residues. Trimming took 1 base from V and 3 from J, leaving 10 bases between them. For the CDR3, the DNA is TGTGCCAGCAGCCAAGCCGGGTCATTCAATCAGCCCCAGCATTTT. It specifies CASSQAGSFNQPQHF.

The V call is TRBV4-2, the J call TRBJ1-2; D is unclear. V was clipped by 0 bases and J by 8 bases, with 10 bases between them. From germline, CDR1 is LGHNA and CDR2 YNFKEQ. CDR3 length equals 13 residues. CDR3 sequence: CASSQDDGRGYTF. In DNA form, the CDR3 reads TGTGCCAGCAGCCAAGATGACGGCAGAGGCTACACCTTC.

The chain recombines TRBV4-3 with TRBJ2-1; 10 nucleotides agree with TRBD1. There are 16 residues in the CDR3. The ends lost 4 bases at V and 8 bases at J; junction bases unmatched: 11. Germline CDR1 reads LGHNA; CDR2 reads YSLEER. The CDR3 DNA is TGCGCCAGCAGCCTGAACTGGGGACAGGGGCCCCATGAGCAGTTCTTC. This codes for CASSLNWGQGPHEQFF.

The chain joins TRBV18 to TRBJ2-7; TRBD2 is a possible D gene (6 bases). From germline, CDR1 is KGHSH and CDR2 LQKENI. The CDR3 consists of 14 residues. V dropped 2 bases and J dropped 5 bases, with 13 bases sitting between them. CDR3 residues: CASSPNRAGHEQYF. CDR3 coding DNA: TGTGCCAGCTCACCAAATAGGGCGGGGCACGAGCAGTACTTC.